This is a list of T cell receptor beta chains from one sample in a study of T-cell reconstitution after alpha-beta-depleted transplantation in children. One entry per CDR3 protein results from TCRdb running MiXCR on the PCR reads. The sample carries 380,000 or so distinct CDR3 sequences, 10% to 15% recorded once. The sample in question was PBMCs, obtained from the stem cell graft. The receptors come from a human donor who donated a stem cell graft to a child with Fanconi anemia. The CDR3 runs from the conserved cysteine through the conserved F or W. A D gene is named only where the DNA matches it firmly. Size values are once, few and many counts, or a class for expanded clones, and some rows have none.

cdr3_length	d_call	v_call	clone_size	j_call	cdr3_nt	cdr3_aa
17	NA	TRBV4-3	NA	TRBJ2-3	TGCGCCAGCAGCCAAGAACCCGGCTTTTCAGGCACAGATACGCAGTATTTT	CASSQEPGFSGTDTQYF
17	NA	TRBV12-3/TRBV12-4	many	TRBJ1-4	TGTGCCAGCAGTTTATCGGCCTCTAGGGTAACTAATGAAAAACTGTTTTTT	CASSLSASRVTNEKLFF
13	NA	TRBV11-2	few	TRBJ2-5	TGTGCCAGCATCGGCCCAGGGTTAGAGACCCAGTACTTC	CASIGPGLETQYF
12	NA	TRBV4-3	NA	TRBJ1-1	TGCGCCAGCAGCCAAGATTGGACCCAAGCTTTCTTT	CASSQDWTQAFF
14	TRBD1	TRBV27	many	TRBJ1-1	TGTGCCAGCAGTTTCCAGGGGGGGAGCACTGAAGCTTTCTTT	CASSFQGGSTEAFF
15	TRBD2	TRBV7-9	few	TRBJ2-5	TGTGCCAGCAGCTTAGGGATACTAGCGGAAGAGACCCAGTACTTC	CASSLGILAEETQYF
15	NA	TRBV4-3	many	TRBJ1-6	TGCGCCAGCAGCCAGGACACAGGGTTTGGTTCACCCCTCCACTTT	CASSQDTGFGSPLHF
14	NA	TRBV6-1	NA	TRBJ1-1	TGTGCCAGCAGTCCCGGCGGAGGAGGAACTGAAGCTTTCTTT	CASSPGGGGTEAFF
12	TRBD1	TRBV20-1	few	TRBJ1-1	TGCAGTGCTAGAGGGGACAGGGTTGAAGCTTTCTTT	CSARGDRVEAFF
16	TRBD2	TRBV24-1	many	TRBJ2-1	TGTGCCACCAGTGACCCCAGCGGGGGGCGACACAATGAGCAGTTCTTC	CATSDPSGGRHNEQFF
14	NA	TRBV19	few	TRBJ2-7	TGTGCCAGTAGTAGCGCTGGGCTGACCTACGAGCAGTACTTC	CASSSAGLTYEQYF
13	TRBD1	TRBV12-3/TRBV12-4	NA	TRBJ1-2	TGTGCCAGCAGTTCCACAGGGGGCCATGGCTACACCTTC	CASSSTGGHGYTF
16	TRBD2	TRBV20-1	few	TRBJ2-3	TGCAGTGCTAGGGGGTTACCTAGCGGGTCCAGAGATACGCAGTATTTT	CSARGLPSGSRDTQYF
21	NA	TRBV5-1	few	TRBJ2-1	TGCGCCAGCAGCATTGGGGCCCCGGGACTGACGTCCCCAAGCTCCTACAATGAGCAGTTCTTC	CASSIGAPGLTSPSSYNEQFF
13	NA	TRBV20-1	many	TRBJ1-2	TGCAGTGCTCCTGGAACCGGAAACTATGGCTACACCTTC	CSAPGTGNYGYTF
12	NA	TRBV6-2/TRBV6-3	many	TRBJ1-2	TGTGCCAGCAGTACAGGATTCTATGGCTACACCTTC	CASSTGFYGYTF
13	NA	TRBV7-9	few	TRBJ2-7	TGTGCCAGCGGTAGGCATTCCTCCTACGAGCAGTACTTC	CASGRHSSYEQYF
15	NA	TRBV7-9	few	TRBJ1-3	TGTGCCAGCAGCTTAGAAGGTACCTCTGGAAACACCATATATTTT	CASSLEGTSGNTIYF
15	NA	TRBV5-5	many	TRBJ2-1	TGTGCCAGCAGCTTGGGGGAGGTTAGGTACAATGAGCAGTTCTTC	CASSLGEVRYNEQFF
14	TRBD2	TRBV24-1	NA	TRBJ2-3	TGTGCCACCAGTGATCCGGGACTAGAAGCCCAGCAGTATTTT	CATSDPGLEAQQYF
17	NA	TRBV18	NA	TRBJ2-3	TGTGCCAGCTCACCGTCTCCCGGGGATCTTAGCACAGATACGCAGTATTTT	CASSPSPGDLSTDTQYF
14	TRBD2	TRBV7-2	many	TRBJ2-5	TGTGCCAGCAGCCCGGGGGGGGCCCAGGAGACCCAGTACTTC	CASSPGGAQETQYF
12	NA	TRBV12-3/TRBV12-4	NA	TRBJ1-1	TGTGCCAGCAGGGCTTACGTCACTGAAGCTTTCTTT	CASRAYVTEAFF
15	TRBD2	TRBV5-1	few	TRBJ2-7	TGCGCCAGCAGCTTGGTAGCTAGCGGGGACTACGAGCAGTACTTC	CASSLVASGDYEQYF
14	NA	TRBV6-5	NA	TRBJ1-1	TGTGCCAGCAGTTATCGGGAGGGGAACACTGAAGCTTTCTTT	CASSYREGNTEAFF
15	TRBD1	TRBV12-3/TRBV12-4	few	TRBJ2-1	TGTGCCAGCAGCCACCGGGACAGGAACTACAATGAGCAGTTCTTC	CASSHRDRNYNEQFF
15	NA	TRBV9	NA	TRBJ2-7	TGTGCCAGCAGCCCCTCATGGTCCGAGGACTACGAGCAGTACTTC	CASSPSWSEDYEQYF
13	NA	TRBV30	few	TRBJ2-7	TGTGCCTGGAGTGCTGGGGGTACCTACGAGCAGTACTTC	CAWSAGGTYEQYF
14	TRBD1	TRBV6-6	NA	TRBJ1-3	TGTGCCGCGACGGACAGGGGGTCCGGAAACACCATATATTTT	CAATDRGSGNTIYF
13	NA	TRBV20-1	NA	TRBJ2-4	TGCAGTGCCACGAAGGGGGAGGAAAACATTCAGTACTTC	CSATKGEENIQYF
16	NA	TRBV5-4	NA	TRBJ2-2	TGTGCCAGCAGCTTGGGGAGGGGGCCGGACACCGGGGAGCTGTTTTTT	CASSLGRGPDTGELFF
15	TRBD1	TRBV5-4	few	TRBJ1-1	TGTGCCAGCAGCTCTCAGGACAGGGCGGGTGGTGAAGCTTTCTTT	CASSSQDRAGGEAFF
15	NA	TRBV10-3	NA	TRBJ2-2	TGTGCCATCAGTGAGTCGAAAAGGAGAACCGGGGAGCTGTTTTTT	CAISESKRRTGELFF
13	NA	TRBV29-1	NA	TRBJ2-3	TGCAGCGTTGAAGATCATAAACTGGATACGCAGTATTTT	CSVEDHKLDTQYF
14	NA	TRBV10-2	NA	TRBJ2-7	TGCGCCAGCAGTGAGTCGATATTTGACTACGAGCAGTACTTC	CASSESIFDYEQYF
14	NA	TRBV20-1	NA	TRBJ2-1	TGCAGTGCTACATCGAGGGGGACCTACAATGAGCAGTTCTTC	CSATSRGTYNEQFF